Sequencing of this T cell receptor beta chain was carried out in a study of blood T cells in healthy people across ages. On this clonotype: The final CDR3 position lacks the conserved phenylalanine or tryptophan, pointing to a likely read error.

Per sample, extraction of total RNA gave at least 5.5 micrograms in every case. A second roughly 6 to 11 cycle PCR used barcoded and J-beta primers. TCRdb reanalysed the 5' RACE reads using MiXCR and keeps one entry per CDR3 protein. The repertoire consists of just under 550,000 distinct CDR3 sequences, with around 24% occurring once and the leading ten covering under 9%. Germline CDR1 is SEHNR and CDR2 is FQNEAQ (reference sequence). This CDR3 is built from 15 residues. V lost 8 bases, J lost 9 bases, and 23 bases lay in between. The sample was also linked to a second study, of T cells of mothers and their children. That paper adds: The study recruited a few healthy Caucasian mothers and their six children as donors.

The chain has TRBV7-9 and TRBJ2-1, with D perhaps matching TRBD1 (6 bases). This TCR came from a boy between 10 and 17 years old in good health. Sequenced sample: blood. The CDR3 sequence: CASSPAQGLEAEQFL. The CDR3 DNA is TGTGCCAGCTCACCGGCACAGGGTTTAGAAGCTGAGCAGTTCTTA.